This is a list of T cell receptor beta chains from one sample in a study of blood T cell repertoires in COVID-19. Data came from immunoSEQ multiplex PCR; TCRdb stores just in-frame clones and leaves some out. Of hundreds of thousands of clones in the sample, over 75% were seen once. Sequenced sample: PBMCs or T cells enriched from blood (not recorded which). The receptors here all came from a woman aged 40 to 50 who had recovered from COVID-19. Both conserved end residues are part of each CDR3. D genes are given only for firm matches. Rows may omit the clone size; those that give it use once, few, many or a size class.

d_call	v_call	j_call	clone_size	cdr3_nt	cdr3_aa
NA	TRBV21-1	TRBJ2-7	NA	TGTGCCAGCAGCAAAAAGGGGCGGCGAGGAGCCTACGAGCAGTACTTC	CASSKKGRRGAYEQYF
NA	TRBV6-5	TRBJ2-7	NA	TGTGCCAGCAGTTACAGGGGACTCCCCTTGTCCTACGAGCAGTACTTC	CASSYRGLPLSYEQYF
TRBD2	TRBV4-1	TRBJ2-3	NA	TGCGCCAGCAGCCAAGACGACGGGGGGGGCACAGATACGCAGTATTTT	CASSQDDGGGTDTQYF
NA	TRBV21-1	TRBJ2-7	NA	TGTGCCAGCAGCAAAAGTTCAGGGACAGGGTGGTACGAGCAGTACTTC	CASSKSSGTGWYEQYF
NA	TRBV30	TRBJ1-1	NA	TGTGCCTGGAGCCGAGTGGACAGCACTGAAGCTTTCTTT	CAWSRVDSTEAFF
TRBD1	TRBV9	TRBJ2-7	NA	TGTGCCAGCAGCGCCGGGACAGGGGAGGTCGAGCAGTACTTC	CASSAGTGEVEQYF
NA	TRBV7-9	TRBJ1-2	NA	TGTGCCAGCGGTCAGTACTATGGCTACACCTTC	CASGQYYGYTF
NA	TRBV28	TRBJ1-4	NA	TGTGCCAGCGAGAGCGGGGAAAAACTGTTTTTT	CASESGEKLFF
NA	TRBV24-1	TRBJ1-2	NA	TGTGCCACCAGTGATTCGAGACCACCGGGACTAGGTGATGGCTACACCTTC	CATSDSRPPGLGDGYTF
NA	TRBV19	TRBJ2-5	once	TGTGCCAGTAGTACGGGAGAGACCCAGTACTTC	CASSTGETQYF
TRBD1	TRBV2	TRBJ2-7	NA	TGTGCCAGCAGTGATGCCTTGGGACAGGGCTACGAGCAGTACTTC	CASSDALGQGYEQYF
NA	TRBV30	TRBJ1-2	NA	TGTGCCTGGAGCCGTGAGACTAACTATGGCTACACCTTC	CAWSRETNYGYTF
NA	TRBV9	TRBJ2-3	NA	TGTGCCAGCAGCGCGGACTGGGGTACGCAGTATTTT	CASSADWGTQYF
NA	TRBV9	TRBJ1-2	NA	TGTGCCAGCAGCCCCGGACAGCCGGCTTATGGCTACACCTTC	CASSPGQPAYGYTF
NA	TRBV4-3	TRBJ2-2	NA	TGCGCCAGCAGCTCACTAGGGGGACGGAACACCGGGGAGCTGTTTTTT	CASSSLGGRNTGELFF
TRBD2	TRBV28	TRBJ2-2	NA	TGTGCCAGCAGTCCCCCGACGGGGGGGCGCACCGGGGAGCTGTTTTTT	CASSPPTGGRTGELFF
NA	TRBV19	TRBJ1-5	few	TGTGCCAGTAGTGCATCCCCCCGGGACACCGAATATCAGCCCCAGCATTTT	CASSASPRDTEYQPQHF
TRBD2	TRBV18	TRBJ2-2	NA	TGTGCCAGCTCACCCCGACTAGCGCAAGGAAGAGTGTACACCGGGGAGCTGTTTTTT	CASSPRLAQGRVYTGELFF
TRBD1	TRBV19	TRBJ1-5	NA	TGTGCCAGTAGTATGGACAGGGTCCAGCCCCAGCATTTT	CASSMDRVQPQHF
NA	TRBV7-2	TRBJ2-5	NA	TGTGCCAGCTCCTATCGCGGGGGCGTGGAGACCCAGTACTTC	CASSYRGGVETQYF
NA	TRBV30	TRBJ1-4	NA	TGTGCCTGCCGCGAAGGGGGATTGTTTTTT	CACREGGLFF
NA	TRBV7-2	TRBJ2-7	NA	TGTGCCAGCAGCTCCTCCGCGGGCCTCTACGAGCAGTACTTC	CASSSSAGLYEQYF
TRBD2	TRBV19	TRBJ2-2	NA	TGTGCCAGTAGTTGGCCGGGACTAGTGGGCGGGGAGCTGTTTTTT	CASSWPGLVGGELFF
NA	TRBV9	TRBJ2-3	NA	TGTGCCAGCAGCCCGGGACTCCACACAGATACGCAGTATTTT	CASSPGLHTDTQYF
TRBD1	TRBV27	TRBJ2-6	NA	TGTGCCAGCAGTTTCCGGACAGGGTCCGGGGCCAACGTCCTGACTTTC	CASSFRTGSGANVLTF
TRBD1	TRBV19	TRBJ2-1	NA	TGTGCCAGTAGGCAGGGGGCGTCAATATGGCAGTTCTTC	CASRQGASIWQFF
NA	TRBV5-3	TRBJ2-5	NA	TGTGCCAGAAGCTTGGAAGGGGGACAAGAGACCCAGTACTTC	CARSLEGGQETQYF
NA	TRBV7-3	TRBJ2-5	NA	TGTGCCAGCAGCTCACTAGGAGGCGTTCAAGAGACCCAGTACTTC	CASSSLGGVQETQYF
NA	TRBV6-4	TRBJ2-1	NA	TGTGCCACCGGGGTGGAGGGGGCGAGTGAGCAGTTCTTC	CATGVEGASEQFF
NA	TRBV7-9	TRBJ2-3	NA	TGTGCCAGCAGCGCTCGGGACTCAGCTAGCACAGATACGCAGTATTTT	CASSARDSASTDTQYF
NA	TRBV21-1	TRBJ2-1	once	TGTGCCAGCAGCAAAGACCAAGGGCTTTTGTTGGGACAGGGTTCCTACAATGAGCAGTTCTTC	CASSKDQGLLLGQGSYNEQFF
TRBD2	TRBV7-8	TRBJ2-3	NA	TGTGCCAGCAGCTCGTGGACTAGCGGGGGGCTAGATACGCAGTATTTT	CASSSWTSGGLDTQYF
NA	TRBV11-2	TRBJ2-7	NA	TGTGCCAGCAACAAAGGAGGGGTTTCCTACGAGCAGTACTTC	CASNKGGVSYEQYF
NA	TRBV7-8	TRBJ1-4	NA	TGTGCCAGCAGCTTTGGACAGCTTCCATATGAAAAACTGTTTTTT	CASSFGQLPYEKLFF
NA	TRBV6-4	TRBJ1-3	NA	TGTGCCAGCAGTGACTCGAAGTGTGCCCCGAGCTCTGGAAACACCATATATTTT	CASSDSKCAPSSGNTIYF
TRBD2	TRBV7-2	TRBJ2-2	NA	TGTGCCAGCAGCTTTCTAGCGGGAGGGCCCCCCGGGGAGCTGTTTTTT	CASSFLAGGPPGELFF
NA	TRBV2	TRBJ1-4	few	TGTGCCAGCAGACCCTTGGGGGGGGCGGCAAAACTGTTTTTT	CASRPLGGAAKLFF
NA	TRBV5-1	TRBJ1-1	NA	TGCGCCAGCAGCTTGGTAGCGGGAGGAAGTACTGAAGCTTTCTTT	CASSLVAGGSTEAFF
NA	TRBV7-3	TRBJ1-1	NA	TGTGCCAGCAGCTTAACTGACAGTTGGACTGAAGCTTTCTTT	CASSLTDSWTEAFF
NA	TRBV20-1	TRBJ1-4	few	TGCAGTGCTACCACATATGAAAAACTGTTTTTT	CSATTYEKLFF
TRBD1	TRBV6-2/TRBV6-3	TRBJ2-7	NA	TGTGCCAGCAGTTCGAGATGGGACAGACACTTC	CASSSRWDRHF
NA	TRBV28	TRBJ2-7	NA	TGTGCCAGCTTCTCCCTTGGGCCTAACTACGAGCAGTACTTC	CASFSLGPNYEQYF
NA	TRBV6-2/TRBV6-3	TRBJ1-5	NA	TGTGCCAGCAGTCTGTTTAGTCAGCCCCAGCATTTT	CASSLFSQPQHF
TRBD2	TRBV11-3	TRBJ2-7	NA	TGTGCCAGCAGCTCGCCTAGCGGGAGGGAAAACGAGCAGTACTTC	CASSSPSGRENEQYF